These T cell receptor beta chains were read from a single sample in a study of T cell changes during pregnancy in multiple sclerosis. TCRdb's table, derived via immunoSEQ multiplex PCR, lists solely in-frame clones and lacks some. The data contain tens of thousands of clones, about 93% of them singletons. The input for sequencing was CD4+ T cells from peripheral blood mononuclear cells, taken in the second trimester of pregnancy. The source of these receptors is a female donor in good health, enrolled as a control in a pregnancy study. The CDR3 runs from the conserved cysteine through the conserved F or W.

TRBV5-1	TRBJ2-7	CASSGGQGASYEQYF
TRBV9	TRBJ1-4	CASSVSTGREEKLFF
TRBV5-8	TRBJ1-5	CASSLYRDLNQPQHF
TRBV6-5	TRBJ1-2	CASRSGQGLTYGYTF
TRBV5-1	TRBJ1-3	CASSQGGLSGNTIYF
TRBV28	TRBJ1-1	CASSPDHRSEAFF
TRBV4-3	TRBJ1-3	CASSQVEGNTIYF
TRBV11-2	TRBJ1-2	CASSFSLTGNYGYTF
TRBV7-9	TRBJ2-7	CASSSTGRDPYEQYF
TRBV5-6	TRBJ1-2	CASSSRTRQGYGYTF
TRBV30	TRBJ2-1	CACNRDSANEQFF
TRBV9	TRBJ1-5	CASSVAGGYNQPQHF
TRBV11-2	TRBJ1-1	CASRRPGGKNTEAFF
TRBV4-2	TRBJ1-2	CASSQDGRQGFYGYTF
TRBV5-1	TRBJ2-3	CASSRTGGAGDTQYF
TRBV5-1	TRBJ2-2	CASSREPSTGELFF
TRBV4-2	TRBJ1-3	CASSQDMAGSGNTIYF
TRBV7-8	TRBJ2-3	CASSRRAGVEADTQYF
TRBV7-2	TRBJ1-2	CASSLVLVGYTF
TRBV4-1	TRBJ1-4	CASSQTGTGRSGGNEKLFF
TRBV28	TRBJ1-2	CASSLLQAHDGYTF
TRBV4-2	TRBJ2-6	CASSVAPGQGPSGANVLTF
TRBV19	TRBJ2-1	CASRPQGGDNEQFF
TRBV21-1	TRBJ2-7	CASRDYRVTYEQYF
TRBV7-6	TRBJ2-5	CASSLGGGRETQYF
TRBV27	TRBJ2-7	CASFKQGQATYEQYF
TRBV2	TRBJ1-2	CASRLGGPGYTF
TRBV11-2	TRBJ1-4	CASSGYTGEEKLFF
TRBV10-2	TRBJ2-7	CASSEMGGQGDYEQYF
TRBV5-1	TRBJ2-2	CASSPWTGSTGELFF
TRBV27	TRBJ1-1	CASSKSGDNTEAFF